The subject of this entry is one TCR beta chain. Its recognized antigen is unknown. Within one base of it there is no much larger clone, and no base qualities were kept. Library method: multiplex PCR. The listed sequencing device is Illumina HiSeq 4000. iRepertoire HTBI primers and Arm-PCR amplification of CDR3 regions were used to construct TCR beta libraries. Gel purification was performed on PCR products prior to sequencing. Per the original workflow: Gene usage analysis of CDR3 amino acid clonotypes used the roughly 60 TRBV and approximately 13 TRBJ segments found across samples. COPE and FqMerger were used to merge the filtered high-quality paired reads into contigs. Contigs were aligned with BLAST to IMGT TRBV, TRBD and TRBJ reference genes, and CDR3 was defined per IMGT. Highly expanded clones were defined as clonotypes with a frequency above 0.1%. Repertoire diversity was measured by Shannon entropy, and V-J evenness by the Gini coefficient. A clonotype found in more than one individual was treated as public. TCRdb handled the public reads itself, with Q25 trimming in fastp and clone calling in MiXCR, and kept productive beta chains. Entries that share a CDR3 protein sequence are merged under the most common genes and DNA. TCRdb, not the original authors, processed these V and J calls. Across this sample there are 300,000 to 500,000 distinct CDR3 sequences, with less than 25% seen only once. Together, the top ten hold under 25% of the sample.

These data belong to a study of regulatory T cells in long-lasting Graves disease (dated by TCRdb to 2020 to 2023). Looking at the study overall: Persistent Graves' disease was defined as antithyroid drug treatment for over 5 years with persistently positive TSH receptor autoantibodies. Persistent Graves' disease patients were compared with newly diagnosed Graves' disease patients by peripheral blood TCR sequencing and RNA sequencing. The study was registered as a clinical trial and conducted in China. A total of around 35 samples were covered by TCR sequencing, comprising approximately 13 persistent and 20 or so newly diagnosed Graves' disease patients. In the clinical cohort, patients with persistent Graves' disease had used antithyroid drugs for an average of around 9.3 years.

In light of the paper, this sample's time point label describes: persistent/refractory GD, antithyroid drugs over 5 years with positive TRAb. For both TCR sequencing and RNA sequencing, RNA was extracted from PBMCs using TRIzol. The diagnosis of Graves' disease was made according to American Thyroid Association guidelines. Patients for the study were recruited at an endocrinology department in Xi'an, China. From each patient, 7.5 to 10 milliliters of peripheral blood was collected into an EDTA anticoagulant tube. PBMCs were isolated by Ficoll Paque Plus density gradient separation without further T cell sorting. RNA quality was checked with an Agilent 2100 Bioanalyzer and agarose gel, and concentration with a NanoDrop 2000. The junction carries 9 bases between V and J, which are trimmed by 0 bases and 0 bases respectively. The CDR3, cysteine through phenylalanine, is 15 amino acids long. The CDR3 DNA has 45 bases and is translated from base 1. Reading the germline V gene (reference sequence) gives CDR1 GTSNPN and CDR2 SVGIG.

Paper-wide results and their limitations: Compared with newly diagnosed patients, patients with persistent Graves' disease had lower TCR Shannon entropy and fewer highly expanded clones, which suggests clonal expansion. More public clonotypes were shared among persistent patients (roughly 2,900) than among newly diagnosed patients (roughly 1,000). The study examined only peripheral blood because the primary lesion, thyroid tissue, could not be accessed. Sequencing and analysis were limited to the TCR beta chain. Preferential use of TRBV28, TRBJ1-2 and TRBJ2-5 was observed in persistent disease, whereas TRBV20-1 and TRBJ2-1 were favored in newly diagnosed disease. The authors acknowledged the small sample size as a limitation that may reduce accuracy.

The source of this sequence is a female donor with Graves disease. The sequencing used peripheral blood mononuclear cells (PBMCs), collected when the disease was refractory, from a patient treated with antithyroid drugs. The rearrangement combines TRBV30 with TRBJ1-3; no D gene can be assigned with confidence. The CDR3 protein sequence reads: CAWSVGPSSGNTIYF. The nucleotide sequence is TGTGCCTGGAGTGTTGGTCCTAGCTCTGGAAACACCATATATTTT.